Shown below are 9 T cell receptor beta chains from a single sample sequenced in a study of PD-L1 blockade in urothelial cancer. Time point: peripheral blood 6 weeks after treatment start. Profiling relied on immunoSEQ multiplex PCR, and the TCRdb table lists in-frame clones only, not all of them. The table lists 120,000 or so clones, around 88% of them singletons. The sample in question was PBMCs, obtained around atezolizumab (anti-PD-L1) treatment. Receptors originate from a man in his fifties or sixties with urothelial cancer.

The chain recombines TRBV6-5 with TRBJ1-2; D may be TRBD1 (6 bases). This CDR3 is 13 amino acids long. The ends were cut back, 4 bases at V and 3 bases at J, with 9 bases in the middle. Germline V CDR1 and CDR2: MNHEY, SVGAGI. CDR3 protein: CASSSSGDYGYTF. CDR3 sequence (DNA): TGTGCCAGCAGTTCCTCAGGGGACTATGGCTACACCTTC.

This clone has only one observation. For the CDR3, the DNA is TGCGCCAGCAGCCAAGATAGAGCGGGAGGGTCCCAGGAGACCCAGTACTTC. It translates to CASSQDRAGGSQETQYF. This sequence joins TRBV4-1 and TRBJ2-5, with 10 bases identical to TRBD2. V gave up 0 bases and J gave up 5 bases; unmatched junction bases: 9. The CDR3 has 17 residues. The germline V gene has CDR1 MGHRA and CDR2 YSYEKL.

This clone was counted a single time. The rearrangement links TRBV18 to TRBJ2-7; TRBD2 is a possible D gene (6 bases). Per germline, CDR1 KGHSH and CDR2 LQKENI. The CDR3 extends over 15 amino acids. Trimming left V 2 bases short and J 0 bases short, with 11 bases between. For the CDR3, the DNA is TGTGCCAGCTCACCATCCGGGAGTAACTCCTACGAGCAGTACTTC. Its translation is CASSPSGSNSYEQYF.

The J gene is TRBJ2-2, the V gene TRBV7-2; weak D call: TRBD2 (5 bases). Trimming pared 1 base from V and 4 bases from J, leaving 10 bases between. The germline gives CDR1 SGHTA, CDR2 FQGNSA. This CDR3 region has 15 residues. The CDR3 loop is CASSLEVAGTGELFF. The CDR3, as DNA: TGTGCCAGCAGCTTAGAGGTGGCGGGCACCGGGGAGCTGTTTTTT.

Here the CDR3 DNA reads TGTGCCAGCAAGGTCTTGGCGGGAGAGGGTTTGGAGACCCAGTACTTC. It yields the protein CASKVLAGEGLETQYF. J is TRBJ2-5 and V is TRBV5-8; 7 bases are a match to TRBD2. Germline CDR1 reads SGHTS; CDR2 reads YDEGEE. The CDR3 is 16 amino acids. J was trimmed by 5 bases and V by 6 bases; bases with no gene match: 16. The full variable domain, rest sourced from reference TRBV5-8 and TRBJ2-5, is EAGVTQSPTHLIKTRGQQATLRCSPISGHTSVYWYQQALGLGLQFLLWYDEGEERNRGNFPPRFSGRQFPNYSSELNVNALELEDSALYLCASKVLAGEGLETQYFGPGTRLLVL.

As DNA, the CDR3 is TGTGCCAGCTCGCTTGCTAGTGGCACAGATACGCAGTATTTT. Its translation is CASSLASGTDTQYF. This chain joins TRBV18 and TRBJ2-3; D uncertain. Between the trimmed V and J ends, which lost 6 bases and 1 base, there was a span of 11 bases. CDR3 length: 14 residues. The germline CDR1 and CDR2 sequences are KGHSH and LQKENI.

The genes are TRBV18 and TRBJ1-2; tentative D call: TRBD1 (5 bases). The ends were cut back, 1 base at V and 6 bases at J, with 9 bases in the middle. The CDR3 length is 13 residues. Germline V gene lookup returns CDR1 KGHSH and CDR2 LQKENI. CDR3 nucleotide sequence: TGTGCCAGCTCACCACAGGGAGGGGATGGCTACACCTTC. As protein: CASSPQGGDGYTF.

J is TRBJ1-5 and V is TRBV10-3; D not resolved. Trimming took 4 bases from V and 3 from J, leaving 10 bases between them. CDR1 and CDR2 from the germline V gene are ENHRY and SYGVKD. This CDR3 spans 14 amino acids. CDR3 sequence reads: CAISVEGSNQPQHF. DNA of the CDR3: TGTGCCATCAGTGTTGAGGGATCCAATCAGCCCCAGCATTTT.

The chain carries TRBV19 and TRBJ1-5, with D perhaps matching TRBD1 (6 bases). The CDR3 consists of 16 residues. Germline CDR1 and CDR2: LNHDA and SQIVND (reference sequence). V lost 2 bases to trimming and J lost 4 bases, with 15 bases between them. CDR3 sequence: CASSIIPQGGNQPQHF. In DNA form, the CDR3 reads TGTGCCAGTAGTATAATTCCACAGGGTGGAAATCAGCCCCAGCATTTT. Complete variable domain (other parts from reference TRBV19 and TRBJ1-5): DGGITQSPKYLFRKEGQNVTLSCEQNLNHDAMYWYRQDPGQGLRLIYYSQIVNDFQKGDIAEGYSVSREKKESFPLTVTSAQKNPTAFYLCASSIIPQGGNQPQHFGDGTRLSIL.